This is a list of T cell receptor beta chains from one sample in a study of T cell responses to AZD1222 COVID-19 vaccine. Sequenced by immunoSEQ multiplex PCR; TCRdb stores in-frame clones only, minus some. Of around 83,000 clones detected, roughly 84% appear once; the ten largest clones hold roughly a fifth. The specimen comprised peripheral blood, sampled on day 0 of AZD1222 vaccination. Receptors were obtained from an adult in good health. The CDR3 runs from the conserved cysteine through the conserved F or W.

V gene	J gene	CDR3 protein
TRBV18	TRBJ1-3	CASSPDSPLSGNTIYF
TRBV5-4	TRBJ1-5	CASSYENQPQHF
TRBV6-5	TRBJ1-5	CASNEGAAQPQHF
TRBV11-2	TRBJ2-3	CASSAGSTDTQYF
TRBV7-3	TRBJ2-7	CASSPNPDRGGEQYF
TRBV5-1	TRBJ1-2	CASSFTGTGYGYTF
TRBV19	TRBJ1-1	CASSIDHGPQEAFF
TRBV7-3	TRBJ1-3	CASSQGPEGTIYF
TRBV4-2	TRBJ1-2	CASSQAGQGNYGYTF
TRBV19	TRBJ2-2	CASTPLGQILTGELFF
TRBV5-1	TRBJ2-2	CASVPTGRYTGELFF
TRBV18	TRBJ2-7	CASSPAYEQYF
TRBV5-4	TRBJ1-1	CASSLGQGIGMNTEAFF
TRBV5-1	TRBJ2-3	CASRPDGTWAEYF
TRBV5-4	TRBJ1-1	CASSLEEGRNTEAFF
TRBV5-1	TRBJ2-2	CASSMTLLNTGELFF
TRBV6-5	TRBJ2-5	CASSGGALQETQYF
TRBV6-5	TRBJ2-3	CATGQAPGDTQYF
TRBV7-9	TRBJ1-1	CASSSPTLNTEAFF
TRBV27	TRBJ1-5	CASSLGKDQPQHF
TRBV5-6	TRBJ2-7	CASSFGRPAAEQYF
TRBV6-5	TRBJ2-3	CASSYSTINTQYF
TRBV7-2	TRBJ2-7	CASSLASGFSYEQYF
TRBV7-8	TRBJ1-6	CASSRARVPYNSPLHF
TRBV11-2	TRBJ1-1	CASSLTGNLNTEAFF
TRBV9	TRBJ2-2	CASSVDLTGELFF
TRBV5-8	TRBJ1-3	CASSFGRVPNPRSGNTIYF
TRBV4-3	TRBJ2-7	CASSQDTSDRVASYEQYF
TRBV6-6	TRBJ1-5	CASSPTGGKARQPQHF
TRBV19	TRBJ2-1	CASTQVGSARQFF
TRBV5-1	TRBJ2-1	CASSLGLVFNEQFF
TRBV6-5	TRBJ1-2	CASSDSGYGYTF
TRBV7-3	TRBJ2-5	CASSSLAGGPRETQYF
TRBV7-2	TRBJ1-5	CASSNGTGRNQPQHF
TRBV27	TRBJ2-7	CASSLSASASYEQYF
TRBV7-2	TRBJ2-7	CASSSRVPIYEQYF
TRBV6-5	TRBJ2-7	CASRVTVAEQYF
TRBV4-3	TRBJ2-1	CASSQDRLAGEQFF
TRBV5-4	TRBJ2-2	CASSFGGLNTGELFF
TRBV4-1	TRBJ2-7	CASSQVAGQRNYEQYF
TRBV7-9	TRBJ2-5	CASSRWTEETQYF
TRBV2	TRBJ1-5	CASNQQGTYSNQPQHF
TRBV18	TRBJ1-5	CASSPPLGTQSNQPQHF
TRBV3-1/TRBV3-2	TRBJ2-7	CASSPDGGGLTLYEQYF
TRBV7-8	TRBJ1-6	CASSLGAGVSPLHF
TRBV5-6	TRBJ2-7	CASITLGAYEQYF
TRBV5-6	TRBJ2-7	CASSPGLPSYEQYF
TRBV24-1	TRBJ1-1	CATRGGTGDTEAFF
TRBV4-3	TRBJ1-1	CASSQGTGGRLVPTEAFF
TRBV5-1	TRBJ1-2	CASSLIDGNGGYTF
TRBV18	TRBJ1-4	CASSLGVNEKLFF
TRBV7-2	TRBJ1-6	CASSLVSKDSPLHF
TRBV6-5	TRBJ2-5	CASSTGQVQETQYF
TRBV27	TRBJ1-6	CASSLSPPDRGISPLHF
TRBV7-9	TRBJ1-2	CASSLGRIGGEDYGYTF
TRBV21-1	TRBJ2-5	CASSKGNPMGETQYF
TRBV5-1	TRBJ2-2	CASSLRTVEGGELFF
TRBV10-3	TRBJ1-5	CAISATLGSNQPQHF
TRBV12-5	TRBJ2-1	CASLLAGDSNEQFF
TRBV5-1	TRBJ2-7	CASSLVLGFYEQYF